This TCR beta chain was retrieved from a study of T cell responses to AZD1222 COVID-19 vaccine. Broader study findings: Reportedly, nearly half the spike-specific TCRs target unmutated variant regions.

Germline CDR1 reads MNHNY; CDR2 reads SVGAGI (reference sequence). The CDR3 totals 17 residues. The V and J ends lost 5 bases and 1 base respectively, with 18 bases between them. Method: immunoSEQ multiplex PCR; TCRdb's copy keeps in-frame clones and lacks some. The sample consists of approximately 110,000 clones, about 88% of them appearing once. On this clone: Its antigen is unidentified.

The V call is TRBV6-6, the J call TRBJ1-5; possible D gene TRBD1, 6 bases. Source: peripheral blood, taken on day 0 of AZD1222 vaccination. The clonotype originates from an adult in good health. This CDR3 is CASSPTTGTLSNQPQHF. The CDR3 bases are TGTGCCAGCAGTCCAACCACCGGGACACTGAGCAATCAGCCCCAGCATTTT.